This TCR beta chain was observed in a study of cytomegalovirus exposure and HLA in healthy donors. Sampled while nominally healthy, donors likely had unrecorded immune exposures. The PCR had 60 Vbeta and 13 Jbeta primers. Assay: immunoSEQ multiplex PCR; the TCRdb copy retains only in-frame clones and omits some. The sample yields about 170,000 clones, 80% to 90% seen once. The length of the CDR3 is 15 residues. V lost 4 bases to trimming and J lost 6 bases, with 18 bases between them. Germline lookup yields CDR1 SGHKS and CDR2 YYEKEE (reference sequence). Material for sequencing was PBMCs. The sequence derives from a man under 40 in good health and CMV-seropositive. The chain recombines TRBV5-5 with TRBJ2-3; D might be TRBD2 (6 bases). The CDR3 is CASSGGAGSADTQYF. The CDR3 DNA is TGTGCCAGCAGCGGAGGGGCAGGGTCCGCGGATACGCAGTATTTT.